This T cell receptor (beta chain) was documented in a study of T cells after yellow fever vaccination. Study-wide points: Across the CD4 and CD8 compartments, a small share of clonotypes was present in both.

About this clonotype: Antigen: not known.

Germline V gives CDR1 SQVTM, CDR2 ANQGSEA. This CDR3 region has 13 residues. V was pared by 4 bases and J by 5 bases, with 12 bases between. MiXCR, applied by TCRdb to the 5' RACE reads, yields one record per CDR3 protein. The data contain about 360,000 distinct CDR3 sequences, approximately 5.7% of them singletons. The V call is TRBV29-1, the J call TRBJ1-5, with a possible D match to TRBD1 (6 bases). The material sequenced was PBMCs, taken 5 days after the yellow fever booster vaccination. The TCR originated in a man aged 25-45 years who received the YFV17D yellow fever vaccine. CDR3 amino acids: CSVVQGWDQPQHF. In DNA, the CDR3 is TGCAGCGTTGTACAGGGTTGGGATCAGCCCCAGCATTTT.